Given below is one TCR beta chain in context. Its antigen is unknown. No per-base quality is available; no much larger clone lies one base away. Patients with a history of autoimmune disease or receiving systemic immunosuppression were excluded from the trial. Peripheral blood for TCR sequencing was collected from all dose cohorts at baseline, on cycle 4 day 1, and on cycle 7 day 1. The samples were drawn from a first-in-human, open-label, multicenter phase I dose-escalation trial of ivuxolimab. The trial enrolled adults with locally advanced or metastatic head and neck squamous cell, hepatocellular, melanoma or renal cell carcinoma. Before TCR sequencing, CD4+ and CD8+ T cells were separately sorted from peripheral blood. These data are taken from a study of OX40 agonist ivuxolimab in advanced cancers. Study-level background: The costimulatory receptor OX40 (CD134) was targeted by ivuxolimab, a fully human IgG2 agonistic monoclonal antibody. Peripheral TCRbeta sequencing aimed to test whether ivuxolimab altered TCR sequence diversity and caused clonal T-cell expansion. The dose-escalation cohort was around 83% male with a mean age of about 54 years, ranging from roughly 20 to 85. Intravenous ivuxolimab was administered to patients every 2 weeks at six dose levels: 0.01, 0.1, 0.3, 1.5, 3 and 10 mg/kg. Of the approximately 50 dose-escalation patients, hepatocellular carcinoma was present in approximately 20, melanoma in about 15, renal cell carcinoma in 9 and head and neck cancer in 9. Partial responses occurred in three dose-escalation patients, of whom one had hepatocellular carcinoma and two had cutaneous melanoma. The paper describes the monotherapy dose-escalation part (N of about 54 patients) of the phase I trial of ivuxolimab. Prior anti-PD-1, anti-PD-L1 or anti-CTLA-4 therapy was permitted, and 40% of dose-escalation patients had received checkpoint inhibitors.

Points the paper makes about the study in general: Low levels of normalized T-cell clonal expansion were also seen in some patients who did not respond. On average, CD8+ T cells showed more expanded clones than CD4+ T cells after ivuxolimab. In the 0.1-3.0 mg/kg groups, partial responders had among the lowest normalized peripheral clonal expansion, particularly in CD8+ T cells. Clonal expansion of both CD4+ and CD8+ blood T cells was observed from baseline to week 6 at doses 0.1 to 3.0 mg/kg. Which antigens the clonally expanded peripheral T cells were specific for was not determined.

V loses 2 bases of germline sequence and J loses 2 bases, and the interval between the two ends is 12 bases. Taken from cysteine to phenylalanine, the CDR3 has 15 residues. The sequence is cut down to CDR3 DNA, 45 bases in frame from base 1. CDR1 and CDR2 were assigned from the germline V gene as SGDLS and YYNGEE. Genomic DNA was extracted from sorted cells for sequencing of the TCRbeta CDR3 region. The immunoSEQ Assay was used to sequence the TCRbeta CDR3 regions. TCRdb took this table from immuneACCESS and kept in-frame rearrangements with V and J called. Such tables lack part of the clones; where checked against another copy, unresolved V genes explain under half of the gap, and the rest is unexplained. This sample has around 110,000 clones in its table, and roughly nine tenths of those were observed once. The leading ten clones occupy approximately 0.5% of the sample.

The TCR sequence derives from an adult with an advanced solid tumor such as melanoma, head and neck, liver or kidney cancer. Recombination connected TRBV9 to TRBJ2-3, with the D gene uncertain. The material was CD4+ or CD8+ T cells sorted from blood, obtained in a trial of the OX40 agonist ivuxolimab. The DNA sequence follows: TGTGCCAGCAGCGTGAGCAGTAGCCCCACAGATACGCAGTATTTT. This translates into CASSVSSSPTDTQYF.